The 15 T cell receptor beta chains below all came from one sample that was sequenced in a study of OX40 agonist ivuxolimab in advanced cancers. Sequenced by immunoSEQ multiplex PCR; TCRdb stores in-frame clones only, minus some. The sample holds fewer than 50,000 clones; under 95% are singletons and the top ten take roughly 15%. Specimen: CD4+ or CD8+ T cells sorted from blood, collected in a trial of the OX40 agonist ivuxolimab. The origin of the receptors is an adult with an advanced solid tumor such as melanoma, head and neck, liver or kidney cancer.

The CDR3 region has the DNA TGTGCCACCGGGACTAGCGGACCCGAGCAGTACTTC. It encodes CATGTSGPEQYF. This chain connects TRBV6-8 to TRBJ2-7; 11 bases line up with TRBD2. The CDR3 runs to 12 residues. J was trimmed by 6 bases and V by 10 bases; bases with no gene match: 5. Germline V CDR1 and CDR2: MNHGY, SAAAGT.

The chain recombines TRBV7-2 with TRBJ2-1, with 13 bases matching TRBD2. Germline CDR1 and CDR2: SGHTA and FQGNSA. The CDR3 contains 18 residues. After removal of 7 bases from V and 10 bases from J, the junction contained 19 bases not matched to a gene. The CDR3 region is CASTKRSGLAGRLGEQFF. The CDR3 bases are TGTGCCAGCACCAAGCGATCGGGACTAGCGGGAAGGTTGGGGGAGCAGTTCTTC.

The rearrangement links TRBV27 to TRBJ2-7; 7 bases fit TRBD2. The ends lost 3 bases at V and 0 bases at J; junction bases unmatched: 11. The germline CDR1 and CDR2 sequences are MNHEY and SMNVEV (reference sequence). The CDR3 is made up of 17 amino acids. The CDR3 loop is CASSLGVAGPNSYEQYF. The CDR3 coding sequence is TGTGCCAGCAGTTTGGGGGTAGCGGGCCCAAACTCCTACGAGCAGTACTTC.

This sequence joins TRBV28 and TRBJ2-7, with D tentatively TRBD1 or TRBD2 (5 bases each). The germline V and J ends were trimmed by 0 bases and 6 bases, with 15 bases remaining between them. This CDR3 spans 15 amino acids. Germline V gene data show CDR1 as MDHEN and CDR2 as SYDVKM. The chain's CDR3 is CASSLWGQGGGEQYF. The CDR3 bases are TGTGCCAGCAGTTTATGGGGCCAGGGTGGGGGCGAGCAGTACTTC. Combining the CDR3 with reference TRBV28 and TRBJ2-7 gives the whole variable domain DVKVTQSSRYLVKRTGEKVFLECVQDMDHENMFWYRQDPGLGLRLIYFSYDVKMKEKGDIPEGYSVSREKKERFSLILESASTNQTSMYLCASSLWGQGGGEQYFGPGTRLTVT.

The gene calls are TRBV9 and TRBJ2-1; 8 nucleotides line up with TRBD1. Germline assignment: CDR1 SGDLS and CDR2 YYNGEE. The trim removed 3 bases at V and 4 bases at J, leaving 6 bases unmatched. The CDR3 loop spans 15 amino acids. The CDR3 loop is CASSGRDRIYNEQFF. DNA of the CDR3: TGTGCCAGCAGCGGAAGGGACAGGATATACAATGAGCAGTTCTTC.

The chain carries TRBV27 and TRBJ2-3; 10 bases align to TRBD2. With 5 bases clipped from V and 4 bases from J, the junction kept 3 bases outside the gene matches. CDR1 is MNHEY, CDR2 SMNVEV, per germline (reference sequence). This CDR3 has 14 amino acids. The CDR3 reads CASSRGTSADTQYF. CDR3 nucleotide sequence: TGTGCCAGCAGTCGCGGGACTAGCGCAGATACGCAGTATTTT.

This clone has only a few counts. The chain carries TRBV4-1 and TRBJ2-1, with 11 bases identical to TRBD2. Trimming took 11 bases from V and 0 from J; bases not matched to a gene: 12. Germline CDR1 MGHRA, CDR2 YSYEKL. The CDR3 contains 17 residues. In DNA, the CDR3 is TGCGCCTCCCGTAGACTAGCGGGAATCAACTCCTACAATGAGCAGTTCTTC. It yields the protein CASRRLAGINSYNEQFF.

The gene calls are TRBV19 and TRBJ2-1; 9 positions agree with TRBD2. The CDR3 runs 16 residues. Germline V gives CDR1 LNHDA, CDR2 SQIVND (reference sequence). V shed 1 base and J 1 base; nucleotides not matched to a gene: 2. CDR3 in amino acids: CASSIGLAGSYNEQFF. The DNA for the CDR3 is TGTGCCAGTAGTATAGGGCTAGCGGGGTCCTACAATGAGCAGTTCTTC.

The V and J genes are TRBV5-3 and TRBJ1-1; 9 nucleotides agree with TRBD1. TRBV5-3 is an ORF for which the function is uncertain. V shed 2 bases, J shed 4 bases, and the junction held 9 bases outside the gene matches. This CDR3 has 16 amino acids. The chain's CDR3 is CARSFAQGAESTEAFF. The CDR3 nucleotides are TGTGCCAGAAGCTTCGCACAGGGGGCGGAAAGCACTGAAGCTTTCTTT.

The chain carries TRBV14 and TRBJ2-1; D unresolved. Germline values: CDR1 SGHDN, CDR2 FVKESK. This CDR3 comprises 14 residues. The V and J ends lost 5 bases and 0 bases respectively, with 8 bases between them. CDR3 amino acids: CASSEMGSYNEQFF. In DNA, the CDR3 is TGTGCCAGCAGCGAGATGGGCTCCTACAATGAGCAGTTCTTC. Together with reference TRBV14 and TRBJ2-1, the CDR3 gives the full variable domain: EAGVTQFPSHSVIEKGQTVTLRCDPISGHDNLYWYRRVMGKEIKFLLHFVKESKQDESGMPNNRFLAERTGGTYSTLKVQPAELEDSGVYFCASSEMGSYNEQFFGPGTRLTVL.

This clone was seen just once. J is TRBJ2-1 and V is TRBV27, with D possibly matching TRBD2 (6 bases). Trimming pared 5 bases from V and 9 bases from J, leaving 14 bases between. The CDR3 sequence is 13 residues long. Per germline, CDR1 MNHEY and CDR2 SMNVEV (reference sequence). Written as DNA, the CDR3 is TGTGCCAGCAGTCTAGGGACTGGGATTGAGCAGTTCTTC. It is translated as CASSLGTGIEQFF.

This chain joins TRBV7-9 and TRBJ1-2; unclear D gene. The CDR3 extends over 13 amino acids. Germline lookup yields CDR1 SEHNR and CDR2 FQNEAQ (reference sequence). The V end was cut by 5 bases, the J end by 3 bases, with 10 bases between. CDR3 coding DNA: TGTGCCAGCAGCCCCCGCCGGGACTATGGCTACACCTTC. Translating it yields CASSPRRDYGYTF.

The chain combines TRBV27 with TRBJ2-1, with TRBD2 identical over 11 bases. Unmatched junction bases numbered 8, after V lost 3 bases and J lost 7 bases. The CDR3 is 16 amino acids. Germline V lookup: CDR1 MNHEY, CDR2 SMNVEV (reference sequence). The CDR3 nucleotides read TGTGCCAGCAGTTTCAGAACTAGCGGGAGTGGGAATGAGCAGTTCTTC. This encodes CASSFRTSGSGNEQFF.

The rearrangement links TRBV6-6 to TRBJ1-1; a possible D gene is TRBD1 (6 bases). With 5 bases removed from V and 8 bases from J, the gap between germline ends came to 9 bases. From germline, CDR1 is MNHNY and CDR2 SVGAGI (reference sequence). The CDR3 is 11 residues long. The CDR3 sequence is CASSPGQEAFF. The CDR3 DNA follows: TGTGCCAGCAGTCCCGGACAGGAAGCTTTCTTT.

This clone was counted a single time. The V call is TRBV9, the J call TRBJ2-4, with 11 bases lining up with TRBD2. Germline CDR1 SGDLS, CDR2 YYNGEE. This CDR3 is built from 17 residues. V was clipped by 3 bases and J by 8 bases; unmatched bases: 13. The CDR3 protein is CASSDGTSGSPGDIQYF. The CDR3 nucleotides read TGTGCCAGCAGCGATGGGACTAGCGGTTCCCCAGGCGACATTCAGTACTTC.